A selection of T cell receptor beta chains follows, all from one sample in a study of CD8+ T cells in alopecia areata. Using immunoSEQ multiplex PCR, the repertoire was profiled, and TCRdb retains in-frame clones only, with some absent. Of about 69,000 clones detected, approximately 58% appear once; the ten largest clones hold about 15%. The source was CD8+ T cells sorted from blood, collected at week 0. These receptors all come from a human donor with alopecia areata. CDR3s include the opening cysteine and the closing phenylalanine or tryptophan. A D gene is named only where the DNA matches it firmly. Not every row has a clone size; where given, it reads once, few, many or a size class.

abundance,j_gene,d_gene,v_gene,CDR3nt,CDR3aa
few,TRBJ1-2,.,TRBV7-9,TGTGCCAGCAGCTTCGGCACGGACTATGGCTACACCTTC,CASSFGTDYGYTF
few,TRBJ1-1,TRBD1,TRBV5-4,TGTGCCAGCTATAGATCGGGACAGGGCAGAGGTGAAGCTTTCTTT,CASYRSGQGRGEAFF
few,TRBJ2-1,.,TRBV7-9,TGTGCCAGCAGGGGGGGTCAGTCCGCCCCTGAGCAGTTCTTC,CASRGGQSAPEQFF
.,TRBJ2-5,.,TRBV4-3,TGCGCCAGCAGCCAAGGGGGAGGCGGGACTCAAGAGACCCAGTACTTC,CASSQGGGGTQETQYF
few,TRBJ2-7,TRBD1,TRBV15,TGTGCCACCAGCAGAACGGACAGGCTAGGGAACGAGCAGTACTTC,CATSRTDRLGNEQYF
.,TRBJ1-6,.,TRBV5-1,TGCGCCAGCAGCTACGACGGAAATTCACCCCTCCACTTT,CASSYDGNSPLHF
.,TRBJ2-2,.,TRBV30,TGTGCCTGGACCCCGGTAGGGACCGGGGAGCTGTTTTTT,CAWTPVGTGELFF
.,TRBJ2-7,.,TRBV30,TGTGCCTGGAGTTCCCCCGGACGGGACTACGAGCAGTACTTC,CAWSSPGRDYEQYF
.,TRBJ1-2,TRBD1,TRBV19,TGTGCCAGTAGGTGGACAGGGGATCACTATGGCTACACCTTC,CASRWTGDHYGYTF
once,TRBJ2-2,TRBD2,TRBV4-1,TGCGCCAGCAGCCAGGGGGGAGCGGGGGCCCATTCCGGGGAGCTGTTTTTT,CASSQGGAGAHSGELFF
.,TRBJ2-7,.,TRBV23-1,TGCGCCGCGTGTGGACAGTTGATAAACTACGAGCAGTACTTC,CAACGQLINYEQYF